The TCR beta chain described here comes from a study of CD8+ T cells in alopecia areata. General study findings and limits: Lesional tissue from the scalp (especially in alopecia totalis/universalis) showed higher clonality than normal scalp. Among the top 100, expanded CD8+ clones, as well as scalp clonality, were significantly decreased by tofacitinib. In scalp samples, resident alphabeta T cells of normal skin are also sequenced. Having just one nonresponder leaves the connection between baseline CD8+ expansion and response unresolved.

Concerning this clone: The antigen remains undetermined.

Documented treatment: oral pan-JAK inhibitor, 5-10 mg twice daily. RNA, once extracted, was reverse transcribed into cDNA for use as the sequencing template. Using immunoSEQ multiplex PCR, the repertoire was profiled, and TCRdb retains in-frame clones only, with some absent. The sample lists fewer than 250,000 clones; roughly 64% were seen once. Trimming stripped 1 base from V and 0 bases from J, with 6 bases between. This CDR3 region has 15 residues. CDR1 and CDR2 from the germline V gene are SGHAT and FQNNGV. This material consisted of CD4+ T cells sorted from blood, taken at week 4, from a patient treated with tofacitinib. This clonotype was sampled from a human donor with alopecia areata. This sequence joins TRBV11-2 and TRBJ1-4; tentative D call: TRBD1 (5 bases). CDR3 nucleotides: TGTGCCAGCAGCTTAGGGGGGTCAACTAATGAAAAACTGTTTTTT. Its translation: CASSLGGSTNEKLFF.